The clone carrying this T cell receptor beta chain is a singleton in its sample. Per the original methods: Nucleated cell counts were estimated from reference gene primer amplification. Assay used: immunoSEQ multiplex PCR; TCRdb lists only in-frame clones, some missing. From that table come the V and J calls and clone size; the DNA was used to work out D and trimming. In the table there are around 100,000 clones, more than 75% of which are singletons. The data originate from a study of blood T cell repertoires in COVID-19. Study as a whole: The origin of the acute and convalescent COVID-19 samples was the United States, Italy and Spain. PBMCs, B-cell-depleted T cells, or T cells were the source of the cDNA or gDNA that made up the material.

Sequenced material: peripheral blood. The sequence came from a man in his sixties with active or convalescent COVID-19.

For the CDR3, the DNA is TGTGCCTGGAGCCTCGGACTAGCGGGACGCGACGAGCAGTACTTC. This encodes CAWSLGLAGRDEQYF. This chain links TRBV30 with TRBJ2-7, with 12 nucleotides matching TRBD2. The CDR3 is 15 amino acids. J lost 5 bases, V lost 3 bases, and 8 bases had no gene match. Germline V CDR1 and CDR2: GTSNPN, SVGIG (reference sequence).